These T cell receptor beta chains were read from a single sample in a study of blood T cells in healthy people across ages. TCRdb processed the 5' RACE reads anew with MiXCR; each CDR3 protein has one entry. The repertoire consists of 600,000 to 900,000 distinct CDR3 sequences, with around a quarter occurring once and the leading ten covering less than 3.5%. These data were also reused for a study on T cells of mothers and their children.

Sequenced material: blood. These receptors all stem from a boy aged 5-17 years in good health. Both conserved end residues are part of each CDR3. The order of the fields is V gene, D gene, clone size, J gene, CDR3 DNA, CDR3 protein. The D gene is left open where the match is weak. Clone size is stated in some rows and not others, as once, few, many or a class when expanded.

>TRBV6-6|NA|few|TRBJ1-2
TGTGCCAGCAGTTATACAGGGACCTACTATGGCTACACCTTC
CASSYTGTYYGYTF
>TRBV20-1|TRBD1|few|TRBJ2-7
TGCAGTGCTAGAGGGGACAGGGACCACGAGCAGTACTTC
CSARGDRDHEQYF
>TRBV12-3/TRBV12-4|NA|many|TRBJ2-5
TGTGCCAGCAGCTTAGCAGGGAAAGAGACCCAGTACTTC
CASSLAGKETQYF
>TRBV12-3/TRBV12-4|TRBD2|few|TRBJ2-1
TGTGCCAGCAGTCACTACGTTCTAGCGGGGGATGAGCAGTTCTTC
CASSHYVLAGDEQFF
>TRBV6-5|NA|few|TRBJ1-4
TGTGCCAGCAGTCGAAGATTCGGGAATGAAAAACTGTTTTTT
CASSRRFGNEKLFF
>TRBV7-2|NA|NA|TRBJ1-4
TGTGCCAGCAGCGCCGACAGCGTTACTAATGAAAAACTGTTTTTT
CASSADSVTNEKLFF
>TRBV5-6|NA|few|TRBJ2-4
TGTGCCAGCAGCCCCCTGGGGGGAAACATTCAGTACTTC
CASSPLGGNIQYF
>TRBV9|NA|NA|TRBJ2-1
TGTGCCAGCAGCGTAGATTTCGACAACAATGAGCAGTTCTTC
CASSVDFDNNEQFF
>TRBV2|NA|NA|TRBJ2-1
TGTGCCAGCAGCTTAGGACTGTGGGGGGATGAGCAGTTCTTC
CASSLGLWGDEQFF
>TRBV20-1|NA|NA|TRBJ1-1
TGCAGTGCTCCTCCGGGGCGGGGGACTGAAGCTTTCTTT
CSAPPGRGTEAFF
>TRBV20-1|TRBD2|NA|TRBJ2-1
TGCAGTGCTAGGGTTGCGGGAGATAGTAATGAGCAGTTCTTC
CSARVAGDSNEQFF
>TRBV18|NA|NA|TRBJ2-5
TGTGCCAGCTCACCACAGGGTTATGGGGAGACCCAGTACTTC
CASSPQGYGETQYF
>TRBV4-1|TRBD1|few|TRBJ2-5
TGCGCCAGCAGCCCTACACAGGGGCTGGGAGAGACCCAGTACTTC
CASSPTQGLGETQYF
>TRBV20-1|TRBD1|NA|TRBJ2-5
TGCAGTGCTAGAGATGCTCAGGGGGAAGAGACCCAGTACTTC
CSARDAQGEETQYF
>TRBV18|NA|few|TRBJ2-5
TGTGCCAGCTCACCGTCCCGGGACGCCCTATGGTACTTC
CASSPSRDALWYF
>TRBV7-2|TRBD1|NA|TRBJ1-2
TGTGCCAGCAGCTTCCAGGACAGGCCGAACTATGGCTACACCTTC
CASSFQDRPNYGYTF
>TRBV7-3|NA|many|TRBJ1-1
TGTGCCAGCAGCTTAACGTTAGAAACTGAAGCTTTCTTT
CASSLTLETEAFF
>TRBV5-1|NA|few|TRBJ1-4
TGCGCCAGCAGACAGGACGGTAATGAAAAACTGTTTTTT
CASRQDGNEKLFF
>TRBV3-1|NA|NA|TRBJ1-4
TGTGCCAGCAGCCAAGATTTACGGGGAGCCAAACTGTTTTTT
CASSQDLRGAKLFF
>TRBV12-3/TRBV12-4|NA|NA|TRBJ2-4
TGTGCCAGCAGTCTCGGGGAAAGAGCCCCTCCCGACATTCAGTACTTC
CASSLGERAPPDIQYF
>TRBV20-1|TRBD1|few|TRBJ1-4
TGCAGTGCTCGAGACCCGGGACAGCTTAATGAAAAACTGTTTTTT
CSARDPGQLNEKLFF
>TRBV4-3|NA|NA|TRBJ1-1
TGCGCCAGCAGCCAAGACCCGTACATGAACACTGAAGCTTTCTTT
CASSQDPYMNTEAFF
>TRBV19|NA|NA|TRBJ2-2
TGTGCCAGTAGTATAATCCCGGGCACCGGGGAGCTGTTTTTT
CASSIIPGTGELFF
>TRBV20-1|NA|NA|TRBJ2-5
TGCAGTGCCGATATACGGCAAGAGACCCAGTACTTC
CSADIRQETQYF
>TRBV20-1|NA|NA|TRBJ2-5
TGCAGTGCTAGTTTCGGGGGCTCGGAGACCCAGTACTTC
CSASFGGSETQYF
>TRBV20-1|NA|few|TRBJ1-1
TGCAGTGCTGTCAGGGGTGTCGACACTGAAGCTTTCTTT
CSAVRGVDTEAFF
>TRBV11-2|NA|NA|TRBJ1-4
TGTGCCAGCAGCGGGGAGAATACTAATGAAAAACTGTCTTTT
CASSGENTNEKLSF
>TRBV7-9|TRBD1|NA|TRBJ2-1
TGTGCCAGCAGCTTAGCGGGGACAGACAATGAGCAGTTCTTC
CASSLAGTDNEQFF
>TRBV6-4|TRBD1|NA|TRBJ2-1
TGTGCCAGCAGTGTGGGGACAGGAAGCTCCTACAATGAGCAGTTCTTC
CASSVGTGSSYNEQFF
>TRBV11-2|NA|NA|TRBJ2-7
TGTGCCAGCAGCTTAGGAGTAGACCACGAGCAGTACTTC
CASSLGVDHEQYF
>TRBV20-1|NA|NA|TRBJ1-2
TGCAGTGCTAGAGATTTAGATGGCTACACCTTC
CSARDLDGYTF
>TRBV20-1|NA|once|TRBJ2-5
TGCAGTGCGCTCCCGGACCTGGTTGAGACCCAGTACTTC
CSALPDLVETQYF
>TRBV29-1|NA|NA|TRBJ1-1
TGCAGCGGTACCGGGACACTGAACACTGAAGCTTTCTTT
CSGTGTLNTEAFF
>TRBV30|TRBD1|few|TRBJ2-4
TGTGCCTGGAGTGCTTTCCTAGGGCAGGGGGACATTCAGTACTTC
CAWSAFLGQGDIQYF
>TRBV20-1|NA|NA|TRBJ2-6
TGCAGTGCGGGACGCCCACAAAACCTAGCTGGGGCCAACGTCCTGACTTTC
CSAGRPQNLAGANVLTF
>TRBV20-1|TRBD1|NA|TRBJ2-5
TGCAGTGCTAGTTCGGGACAGGGTCATCAAGAGACCCAGTACTTC
CSASSGQGHQETQYF
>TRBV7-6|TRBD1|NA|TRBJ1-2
TGTGCCAGCAGCCTCCTCGGACAGGGGAACTATGGCTACACCTTC
CASSLLGQGNYGYTF
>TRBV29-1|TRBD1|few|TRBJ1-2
TGCAGCGTTGAACAGACCGGGACAGGGTATGGTTACACCTTC
CSVEQTGTGYGYTF
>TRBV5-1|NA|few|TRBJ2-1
TGCGCCAGCAGCTTGGGGAGACTCTACAATGAGCAGTTCTTC
CASSLGRLYNEQFF
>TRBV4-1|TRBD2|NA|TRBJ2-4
TGCGCCAGCAGCCAAGATGGGTACACAATGGGGGGGTTTACCAAAAACATTCAGTACTTC
CASSQDGYTMGGFTKNIQYF
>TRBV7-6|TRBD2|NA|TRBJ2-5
TGTGCCAGCAGTTCCCAGACTAGCGGGGGGGCCTGGCAAGAGACCCAGTACTTC
CASSSQTSGGAWQETQYF
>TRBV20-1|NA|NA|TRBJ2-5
TGTAGTGCTTCCGGGGGGCCAACAGAGACCCAGTACTTC
CSASGGPTETQYF
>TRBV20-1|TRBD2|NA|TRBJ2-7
TGCAGTGCTGCCGGGACTAGCGGGGGGTTTTACGAGCAGTACTTC
CSAAGTSGGFYEQYF
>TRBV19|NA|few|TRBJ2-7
TGTGCCAGTACGTCTCGATCCTACGAGCAGTACTTC
CASTSRSYEQYF
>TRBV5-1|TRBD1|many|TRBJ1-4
TGTGCCAGCAGCTCGGGACAGGGAAATGAAAAACTGTTTTTT
CASSSGQGNEKLFF
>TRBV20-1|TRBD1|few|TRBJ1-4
TGCAGTGCTACGACAGGGGATTGGGAAAAACTGTTTTTT
CSATTGDWEKLFF
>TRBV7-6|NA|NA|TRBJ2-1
TGTGCCAGCAGCATGGAAGTCGGGACAAACAATGAGCAGTTCTTC
CASSMEVGTNNEQFF
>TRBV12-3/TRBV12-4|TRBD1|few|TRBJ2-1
TGTGCCGGCCTCCCGGGACAGATCAATGAGCAGTTCTTC
CAGLPGQINEQFF
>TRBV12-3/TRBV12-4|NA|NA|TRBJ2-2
TGTGCCAGCAGGTTGAACCGGGTCTTTTCCACCGGGGAGCTGTTTTTT
CASRLNRVFSTGELFF
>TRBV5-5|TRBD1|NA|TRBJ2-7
TGTGCCAGCAGCTTCACAGGGGCTCGCGAGCAGTACTTC
CASSFTGAREQYF
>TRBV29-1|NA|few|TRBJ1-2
TGCAGCGTGATCGGGGAGTGGGGGATGTATGGCTACACCTTC
CSVIGEWGMYGYTF
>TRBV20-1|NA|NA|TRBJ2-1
TGCAGTGCTTCCGGGTATACTGGCTACAATGAGCAGTTCTTC
CSASGYTGYNEQFF
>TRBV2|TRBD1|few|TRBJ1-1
TGTGCCGGTCACAGGGGTACTACTGAAGCTTTCTTT
CAGHRGTTEAFF